Listed below are T cell receptor beta chains from one sample, sequenced in a study of CD8 T cells in ankylosing spondylitis. From the 5' RACE reads, TCRdb called clonotypes with MiXCR, one entry per CDR3 protein. Of about 340,000 distinct CDR3 sequences in the sample, over 12% were seen once. The sequencing sample was made of blood, either unsorted or a sorted T cell fraction (not recorded which). All receptors derive from a male donor with ankylosing spondylitis or in good health (not recorded which). The CDR3 runs from the conserved cysteine through the conserved F or W. The order of the fields is V gene, J gene, clone size, D gene, CDR3 length, CDR3 protein, CDR3 DNA. The D gene is left open where the match is weak. The size entry is marked missing in some rows and otherwise reads once, few, many or a size class.

TRBV7-9	TRBJ2-7	.	TRBD1	17	CASSLDPGQGVPYEQYF	TGTGCCAGCAGCTTAGATCCGGGACAGGGGGTCCCCTACGAGCAGTACTTC
TRBV6-2/TRBV6-3	TRBJ2-5	few	TRBD1	15	CASSLFGQGDATQYF	TGTGCCAGCAGCCTTTTTGGACAGGGGGATGCGACCCAGTACTTC
TRBV25-1	TRBJ1-6	.	TRBD1	15	CASRPRTGVNSPLHF	TGTGCCAGCAGACCGAGGACAGGGGTAAATTCACCCCTCCACTTT
TRBV7-9	TRBJ2-3	many	.	13	CASSLVSTDTQYF	TGTGCCAGCAGCTTAGTTTCGACAGATACGCAGTATTTT
TRBV5-1	TRBJ2-5	few	.	14	CASSLRKVQETQYF	TGCGCCAGCAGCTTAAGGAAGGTTCAAGAGACCCAGTACTTC
TRBV2	TRBJ2-3	.	.	15	CASSEFAAPTDTQYF	TGTGCCAGCAGTGAATTCGCGGCCCCCACAGATACGCAGTATTTT
TRBV3-1	TRBJ1-3	many	.	13	CASRRTEGNTIYF	TGTGCCAGCAGACGGACAGAAGGAAACACCATATATTTT
TRBV25-1	TRBJ2-1	.	.	16	CASSESGGAGYNEQFF	TGTGCCAGCAGTGAATCAGGGGGGGCGGGCTACAATGAGCAGTTCTTC
TRBV12-3/TRBV12-4	TRBJ1-3	many	.	14	CASSLESSGNTIYF	TGTGCCAGCAGTTTAGAAAGCTCTGGAAACACCATATATTTT
TRBV5-1	TRBJ2-5	.	TRBD1	17	CASSLGGTGGTQETQYF	TGCGCCAGCAGCTTGGGGGGGACAGGGGGCACCCAAGAGACCCAGTACTTC
TRBV29-1	TRBJ1-1	few	.	12	CSVGQVNTEAFF	TGCAGCGTTGGACAGGTGAACACTGAAGCTTTCTTT
TRBV5-1	TRBJ1-1	many	.	12	CASSLDPGRAFF	TGCGCCAGCAGCTTGGATCCAGGGCGGGCTTTCTTT
TRBV7-2	TRBJ1-2	few	.	17	CASSTRTENIRVYGYTF	TGTGCCAGCAGCACCCGGACAGAAAATATCCGGGTCTATGGCTACACCTTC
TRBV29-1	TRBJ1-1	.	.	13	CSANLGGNTEAFF	TGCAGCGCCAACCTTGGGGGGAACACTGAAGCTTTCTTT
TRBV7-9	TRBJ1-1	few	TRBD1	14	CASSPGRGLPEAYF	TGTGCCAGCAGCCCAGGCAGGGGGCTTCCTGAAGCTTACTTT
TRBV4-1	TRBJ1-2	.	.	13	CASSQDRVGGYTF	TGCGCCAGCAGCCAAGACAGGGTTGGCGGCTACACCTTC
TRBV11-2	TRBJ2-7	.	TRBD2	13	CASSPGGKNEQYF	TGTGCCAGCAGCCCGGGGGGGAAGAACGAGCAGTACTTC
TRBV6-1	TRBJ1-4	.	.	14	CASSGQTTNEKLFF	TGTGCCAGCAGTGGACAGACTACTAATGAAAAACTGTTTTTT
TRBV27	TRBJ2-7	.	.	14	CASSFRGASYEQYF	TGTGCCAGCAGTTTTCGGGGGGCCTCCTACGAGCAGTACTTC
TRBV28	TRBJ2-7	.	.	13	CASGVPGGPTWHF	TGTGCCAGCGGTGTCCCGGGGGGCCCTACGTGGCACTTC
TRBV11-2	TRBJ2-1	.	TRBD2	15	CASRGASGSYNEQFF	TGTGCCAGCAGAGGGGCTAGCGGTTCCTACAATGAGCAGTTCTTC
TRBV4-1	TRBJ2-7	.	.	16	CASSLGGLAPYYEQYF	TGCGCCAGCAGCCTCGGGGGGCTAGCGCCCTACTACGAGCAGTACTTC
TRBV6-1	TRBJ2-3	few	TRBD1	16	CASRGIDREIRDTQYF	TGTGCCAGCAGGGGAATCGACAGGGAGATTCGAGATACGCAGTATTTT
TRBV3-1	TRBJ1-2	many	.	14	CASSQDQGSYGYTF	TGTGCCAGCAGCCAAGATCAAGGGAGCTATGGCTACACCTTC
TRBV5-1	TRBJ2-7	.	TRBD1	13	CASSTQGAYEQYF	TGCGCCAGCAGCACCCAGGGGGCCTACGAGCAGTACTTC
TRBV21-1	TRBJ2-7	.	.	15	CASSPPGRVTYEQYF	TGTGCCAGCAGCCCCCCGGGCCGCGTCACCTACGAGCAGTACTTC
TRBV5-1	TRBJ2-1	.	.	16	CASSLTGISSYNEQFF	TGCGCCAGCAGCTTGACAGGCATAAGCTCCTACAATGAGCAGTTCTTC
TRBV4-1	TRBJ2-1	few	TRBD2	20	CASSQDSRLAGPQAYNEQFF	TGCGCCAGCAGCCAAGACTCCCGACTAGCGGGACCTCAAGCCTACAATGAGCAGTTCTTC
TRBV29-1	TRBJ2-2	.	.	15	CSVLLDGSNTGELFF	TGCAGCGTTTTATTAGACGGATCGAACACCGGGGAGCTGTTTTTT
TRBV12-3/TRBV12-4	TRBJ2-1	many	.	12	CASSLRAWEQFF	TGTGCCAGCAGTTTGAGGGCATGGGAGCAGTTCTTC
TRBV20-1	TRBJ2-7	few	TRBD1	14	CSARTGVQAGEQYF	TGCAGTGCCCGTACAGGGGTACAGGCAGGCGAGCAGTACTTC
TRBV19	TRBJ2-7	few	.	13	CASSSPPRDEQYF	TGTGCCAGTAGTTCTCCGCCCCGGGACGAGCAGTACTTC
TRBV12-3/TRBV12-4	TRBJ1-6	few	.	14	CASSPLRAHSPLHF	TGTGCCAGCAGTCCCCTTCGTGCACATTCACCCCTCCACTTT
TRBV3-1	TRBJ2-1	.	.	15	CASSQDGGRSNEQFF	TGTGCCAGCAGCCAAGATGGGGGGCGTAGTAATGAGCAGTTCTTC
TRBV15	TRBJ2-1	few	TRBD2	17	CATSIGLAGVGYNEQFF	TGTGCCACCAGCATCGGACTAGCGGGAGTAGGCTACAATGAGCAGTTCTTC
TRBV25-1	TRBJ1-2	.	.	13	CASGPFGGLGYTF	TGTGCCAGCGGTCCCTTCGGAGGGCTTGGCTACACCTTC
TRBV27	TRBJ2-6	.	.	19	CASSPRSQGHSSGANVLTF	TGTGCCAGCAGCCCTAGGTCCCAGGGCCACTCCTCTGGGGCCAACGTCCTGACTTTC
TRBV27	TRBJ1-6	many	.	13	CASSQKGSSPLHF	TGTGCCAGCAGTCAAAAGGGATCTTCACCCCTCCACTTT
TRBV12-3/TRBV12-4	TRBJ1-2	many	.	12	CASSLEGHGYTF	TGTGCCAGCAGTTTAGAGGGACATGGCTACACCTTC
TRBV6-1	TRBJ1-3	.	.	14	CASRQEHSGNTIYF	TGTGCCAGCAGGCAAGAACACTCTGGAAACACCATATATTTT
TRBV25-1	TRBJ2-2	.	.	14	CASSAWEKTGELFF	TGTGCCAGCAGTGCTTGGGAAAAGACCGGGGAGCTGTTTTTT
TRBV5-1	TRBJ2-5	few	TRBD2	17	CASSLALAGSYQETQYF	TGCGCCAGCAGCTTGGCCCTAGCGGGTAGTTACCAAGAGACCCAGTACTTC
TRBV3-1	TRBJ2-7	.	.	14	CASSQDTPVYEQYF	TGTGCCAGCAGCCAAGATACGCCAGTCTACGAGCAGTACTTC
TRBV20-1	TRBJ1-5	few	.	14	CSASSGGGNQPQHF	TGCAGTGCTAGTTCCGGGGGCGGCAATCAGCCCCAGCATTTT
TRBV20-1	TRBJ2-5	.	.	11	CSAREEETQYF	TGCAGTGCTAGAGAGGAGGAGACCCAGTACTTC
TRBV12-3/TRBV12-4	TRBJ1-1	.	.	13	CASSFRAGTEAFF	TGTGCCAGCAGTTTTCGAGCGGGCACTGAAGCTTTCTTT
TRBV4-2	TRBJ2-1	few	.	16	CASSQVRGSDYNEQFF	TGTGCCAGCAGCCAAGTGAGAGGGAGTGACTACAATGAGCAGTTCTTC
TRBV18	TRBJ1-1	many	.	13	CASSGGMNTEAFF	TGTGCCAGCTCAGGAGGTATGAACACTGAAGCTTTCTTT
TRBV30	TRBJ1-3	few	.	15	CAWSVLGATGNTIYF	TGTGCCTGGAGTGTACTGGGGGCGACGGGAAACACCATATATTTT
TRBV6-2/TRBV6-3	TRBJ2-7	few	.	12	CASTHTIYEQYF	TGTGCCAGCACCCATACAATCTACGAGCAGTACTTC
TRBV20-1	TRBJ1-2	.	.	13	CSARDAGHYGYTF	TGCAGTGCTAGAGATGCAGGGCACTATGGCTACACCTTC
TRBV11-2	TRBJ2-1	.	TRBD1	19	CASSSYTLGQPISYNEQFF	TGTGCCAGCAGCTCATATACCCTGGGACAGCCTATCTCCTACAATGAGCAGTTCTTC
TRBV7-9	TRBJ2-3	few	.	17	CASRPGTTGLYSDTQYF	TGTGCCAGCAGACCCGGAACAACAGGACTCTACTCAGATACGCAGTATTTT
TRBV29-1	TRBJ2-5	.	.	13	CSVLGGVRETQYF	TGCAGCGTTCTAGGGGGAGTGAGGGAGACCCAGTACTTC